These 32 T cell receptor beta chains were sequenced from one sample in a study of metastatic and nonmetastatic thyroid tumors. TCRdb re-called the PCR reads via MiXCR. The sample includes 4,500 to 5,000 clones, approximately 17% of them seen just once. Every patient was untreated before thyroid surgery. Sequenced: adjacent normal tissue. These receptors all stem from a female donor with papillary thyroid cancer or a benign thyroid nodule (not recorded which). Some clones in this sample may be carry-over from other donors' samples.

In the case of this clone: A much larger clone sits a single nucleotide away, making a read error possible. This chain links TRBV5-4 with TRBJ2-3, with D unclear. The CDR3 has 14 residues. Per germline, CDR1 SGHNT and CDR2 YYREEE (reference sequence). The CDR3 DNA reads as TGTGCCAGCATCTTGGATACAAACACAGATACGCAGTATTTT. Protein: CASILDTNTDTQYF.

The chain links TRBV7-2 to TRBJ1-5; TRBD1 aligns across 7 bases. The CDR3 covers 15 residues. V was clipped by 7 bases and J by 6 bases; unmatched bases: 12. In germline, CDR1 is SGHTA, CDR2 FQGNSA. CDR3 in amino acids: CASIFQTGISQPQHF. Written as DNA, the CDR3 is TGTGCCAGCATCTTCCAGACAGGGATTAGTCAGCCCCAGCATTTT.

By share, this clone ranks as medium-sized (0.01 to 0.1%). V and J are TRBV5-1 and TRBJ1-1; 8 bases map to TRBD1. The CDR3 runs 13 residues. Germline values: CDR1 SGHRS, CDR2 YFSETQ. With V trimmed by 4 bases and J by 7 bases, 6 bases remained unmatched. The CDR3 DNA sequence: TGCGCCAGCAGCCCTACAGGGGGTGGTGAAGCTTTCTTT. It encodes CASSPTGGGEAFF.

By sample fraction, this clone is large. The rearrangement uses TRBV6-4 and TRBJ1-1; no firm D call. The germline gives CDR1 MRHNA, CDR2 SNTAGT. The V end was cut by 6 bases, the J end by 3 bases, with 14 bases between. The CDR3 runs to 14 residues. CDR3 coding DNA: TGTGCCAGCAGAGTCGACACGGATCACACTGAAGCTTTCTTT. Residues: CASRVDTDHTEAFF.

This clone was recorded many times. The chain couples TRBV9 to TRBJ2-1, with a weak D call TRBD1 (5 bases). The germline gives CDR1 SGDLS, CDR2 YYNGEE. The germline V and J ends were trimmed by 3 bases and 4 bases, with 8 bases remaining between them. This CDR3 contains 13 residues. The CDR3 is CASSATDYNEQFF. CDR3 DNA: TGTGCCAGCAGCGCGACAGATTACAATGAGCAGTTCTTC.

This clone rates as large. The chain has TRBV19 and TRBJ1-2, with TRBD1 matching over 7 bases. V lost 6 bases to trimming and J lost 9 bases; unmatched junction nucleotides: 7. Germline assignment: CDR1 LNHDA and CDR2 SQIVND (reference sequence). This CDR3 has 12 residues. CDR3 DNA: TGTGCCAGTAGCCCGGGACAGAGGCGCTACACCTTC. The encoded protein is CASSPGQRRYTF. Based on the CDR3 plus reference TRBV19 and TRBJ1-2, the full variable domain is DGGITQSPKYLFRKEGQNVTLSCEQNLNHDAMYWYRQDPGQGLRLIYYSQIVNDFQKGDIAEGYSVSREKKESFPLTVTSAQKNPTAFYLCASSPGQRRYTFGSGTRLTVV.

Worth noting for this clone: One junction end does not reproduce the germline sequence, and a read error may be involved. This sequence joins TRBV2 and TRBJ1-1, with D possibly matching TRBD1 (5 bases). Germline V gives CDR1 SNHLY, CDR2 FYNNEI. The CDR3 sequence is 13 residues long. The CDR3 sequence is CASILTVNTQAFF. CDR3 nucleotide sequence: TGTGCCAGCATCCTGACAGTGAACACTCAAGCTTTCTTT.

In its sample, this clone is medium-sized. The same CDR3 is also encoded by other DNA sequences in this sample. The rearrangement links TRBV6-1 to TRBJ2-5; TRBD1 might be the D (5 bases). The V end was cut by 5 bases, the J end by 5 bases, with 12 bases between. This CDR3 is 13 amino acids long. The germline CDR1 and CDR2 sequences are MNHNS and SASEGT. The CDR3 sequence: CASSKTDIETQYF. The CDR3 DNA sequence: TGTGCCAGCAGTAAGACAGACATTGAGACCCAGTACTTC.

This clone is labeled as large (0.1 to 1%). The rearrangement uses TRBV2 and TRBJ1-5; weak D call: TRBD1 (5 bases). CDR1 and CDR2 (germline): SNHLY, FYNNEI. The CDR3 covers 13 residues. V lost 8 bases, J lost 5 bases, and 13 bases lay in between. In DNA form, the CDR3 reads TGTGCCAGCCTATCCGGGACGGATCAGCCCCAGCATTTT. As protein: CASLSGTDQPQHF.

This clone has more than one count but fewer than ten. The V call is TRBV6-1, the J call TRBJ1-6, with 8 bases matching TRBD1. Germline V gives CDR1 MNHNS, CDR2 SASEGT. J gave up 9 bases and V 10 bases, and 8 bases lay outside the gene matches. There are 13 residues in the CDR3. The CDR3 spells CATRGQVGSPLHF. The CDR3 coding sequence is TGTGCCACCAGGGGACAGGTCGGTTCACCCCTCCACTTT.

Judged by abundance, this clone is medium-sized. The gene calls are TRBV20-1 and TRBJ2-3; 8 positions match TRBD2. Germline V gene lookup returns CDR1 DFQATT and CDR2 SNEGSKA (reference sequence). This CDR3 region has 14 residues. After removal of 3 bases from V and 0 bases from J, the junction contained 2 bases not matched to a gene. CDR3: CSASASGSTDTQYF. CDR3 in DNA: TGCAGTGCTAGCGCTAGCGGGAGCACAGATACGCAGTATTTT.

The V and J genes are TRBV7-2 and TRBJ2-1, with D uncertain. V was clipped by 3 bases and J by 15 bases, with 15 bases between them. The CDR3 contains 12 residues. CDR1 SGHTA and CDR2 FQGNSA come from the germline V gene. The CDR3 spells CASSFGARVPFF. CDR3 coding DNA: TGTGCCAGCAGCTTTGGTGCCCGCGTGCCGTTCTTC. Together with reference TRBV7-2 and TRBJ2-1, the CDR3 gives the full variable domain: GAGVSQSPSNKVTEKGKDVELRCDPISGHTALYWYRQSLGQGLEFLIYFQGNSAPDKSGLPSDRFSAERTGGSVSTLTIQRTQQEDSAVYLCASSFGARVPFFGPGTRLTVL.

This clone was seen a few times. The CDR3: CASSKHTDTQYF. For the CDR3, the DNA is TGTGCCAGCAGCAAACACACAGATACGCAGTATTTT. The chain is built from TRBV7-6 and TRBJ2-3; D is undetermined. V was cut by 5 bases and J by 2 bases, with 5 bases left in between. The germline V gene has CDR1 SGHVS and CDR2 FNYEAQ. The CDR3 runs 12 residues. Using reference TRBV7-6 and TRBJ2-3 for the parts outside the CDR3, the full variable domain is GAGVSQSPRYKVTKRGQDVALRCDPISGHVSLYWYRQALGQGPEFLTYFNYEAQQDKSGLPNDRFSAERPEGSISTLTIQRTEQRDSAMYRCASSKHTDTQYFGPGTRLTVL.

This clone appeared a few times. The chain uses TRBV10-3 and TRBJ2-3; 7 bases agree with TRBD2. The germline V gene has CDR1 ENHRY and CDR2 SYGVKD. The CDR3 is 14 residues long. V was clipped by 3 bases and J by 4 bases; unmatched bases: 4. CDR3 sequence (DNA): TGTGCCATCAGTGACGGCCGGGGGGCAGATACGCAGTATTTT. It encodes CAISDGRGADTQYF.

By sample fraction, this clone is medium-sized (0.01 to 0.1%). J is TRBJ1-2 and V is TRBV7-8; 8 bases line up with TRBD1. V lost 5 bases, J lost 8 bases, and 10 bases stayed unmatched. The CDR3 runs 14 residues. Germline V lookup: CDR1 SGHVS, CDR2 FQNEAQ. CDR3 residues: CASSPSQGARGYTF. The CDR3 DNA reads as TGTGCCAGCAGCCCCAGTCAGGGGGCGCGGGGCTACACCTTC. The whole variable domain, filled in from reference TRBV7-8 and TRBJ1-2, reads GAGVSQSPRYKVAKRGQDVALRCDPISGHVSLFWYQQALGQGPEFLTYFQNEAQLDKSGLPSDRFFAERPEGSVSTLKIQRTQQEDSAVYLCASSPSQGARGYTFGSGTRLTVV.

This clone is labeled as large. The rearrangement uses TRBV12-3 or TRBV12-4 and TRBJ1-1; D possibly corresponds to TRBD1 (6 bases). V lost 3 bases to trimming and J lost 3 bases, with 8 bases between them. The CDR3 sequence is 13 residues long. Here the CDR3 reads CASSFRGYTEAFF. Written as DNA, the CDR3 is TGTGCCAGCAGTTTTAGGGGGTACACTGAAGCTTTCTTT.

The sample holds many counts of this clone. The chain has TRBV5-1 and TRBJ2-5, with 11 bases fitting TRBD2. CDR3 size: 14 residues. Per the germline V gene, CDR1 is SGHRS and CDR2 is YFSETQ. J lost 5 bases, V lost 4 bases, and 4 bases had no gene match. The CDR3 reads CASSISGGAETQYF. The CDR3 DNA reads TGCGCCAGCAGCATTAGCGGGGGGGCTGAGACCCAGTACTTC.

This clone appeared once. V is TRBV11-2 and J is TRBJ2-3, with 9 bases fitting TRBD2. The CDR3 loop spans 13 amino acids. Germline loops: CDR1 SGHAT, CDR2 FQNNGV. V gave up 7 bases and J gave up 5 bases; unmatched junction bases: 4. CDR3 DNA: TGTGCCAGCATGCGGGGGGGCGGAGATACGCAGTATTTT. Translating it yields CASMRGGGDTQYF.

This clone occurred many times. At one boundary the junction diverges from the germline segment, which might be a read error. This chain joins TRBV6-2 or TRBV6-3 and TRBJ2-1; 11 bases map to TRBD2. The CDR3 contains 18 residues. The germline V gene encodes CDR1 MNHEY and CDR2 SVGEGT. The CDR3 spells CTSSLVAGGRTGSDEQFF. The CDR3 DNA sequence: TGTACCAGCAGTCTAGTAGCGGGAGGGAGGACGGGAAGCGATGAGCAGTTCTTC.

By share, this clone counts as medium-sized (0.01 to 0.1%). V usage is TRBV6-2 or TRBV6-3 and J usage is TRBJ2-1, with 12 bases that match TRBD2. The CDR3 runs 14 residues. Germline assignment: CDR1 MNHEY and CDR2 SVGEGT. The J segment lost 6 bases and the V segment lost 8 bases, leaving 5 bases of the junction unmatched. CDR3 protein: CASRLAGDLNEQFF. DNA of the CDR3: TGTGCCAGCCGACTAGCGGGAGATCTCAATGAGCAGTTCTTC.

This clone was detected a few times. The chain has TRBV12-2 and TRBJ1-6. TRBV12-2 is a pseudogene locus. The CDR3 extends over 12 amino acids. CDR3 sequence: CASRLVDSPLHF. CDR3 DNA sequence: TGTGCAAGTCGCTTAGTGGATTCACCCCTCCACTTT.

The table lists this clone with many counts. V usage is TRBV19 and J usage is TRBJ2-5; 10 bases map to TRBD2. Germline loops: CDR1 LNHDA, CDR2 SQIVND (reference sequence). The V and J ends lost 11 bases and 3 bases, in that order; junction bases with no gene match: 9. This CDR3 contains 14 residues. The CDR3 loop is CAGTSVSVKETQYF. The CDR3 DNA follows: TGTGCCGGGACTAGCGTTTCGGTTAAAGAGACCCAGTACTTC.

The chain couples TRBV5-1 to TRBJ2-7; D might be TRBD2 (6 bases). Germline V gene sequence: CDR1 SGHRS, CDR2 YFSETQ. V lost 2 bases and J lost 6, with 15 bases in between. There are 14 residues in the CDR3. CDR3 sequence: CASSFGGYEREQYF. CDR3 sequence (DNA): TGCGCCAGCAGCTTCGGAGGGTACGAGCGCGAGCAGTACTTC.

By sample fraction, this clone is large. This rearrangement joins TRBV6-5 to TRBJ1-3; TRBD1 matches at 9 bases. CDR1 and CDR2 from the germline V gene are MNHEY and SVGAGI. The CDR3 length is 16 residues. The trim removed 0 bases at V and 4 bases at J, leaving 4 bases unmatched. CDR3 loop: CASSYSGTGIGNTIYF. CDR3 bases: TGTGCCAGCAGTTACTCCGGGACAGGGATAGGAAACACCATATATTTT.

On this clone itself: Here the CDR3 omits its conserved ending phenylalanine or tryptophan, so a read error is the likely source. The J gene is TRBJ2-1, the V gene TRBV10-2, with D uncertain. V lost 10 bases, J lost 11 bases, and 36 bases lay in between. Germline CDR1 reads WSHSY; CDR2 reads SAAADI. The CDR3 has 18 residues. DNA of the CDR3: TGCGCCACCGTAGTGGGGAACCCCTACAATAGACCCCAGAATAAGCAGTTCCTC. Protein: CATVVGNPYNRPQNKQFL.

V usage is TRBV2 and J usage is TRBJ2-7; TRBD1 might be the D (6 bases). The CDR3 runs to 17 residues. The V gene lost 4 bases and the J gene lost 1 base, with 20 bases spanning the gap. CDR1 and CDR2 from the germline V gene are SNHLY and FYNNEI. The CDR3 here is CASSAGGTGQPSYEQYF. The CDR3 coding sequence is TGTGCCAGCAGTGCCGGAGGAACAGGGCAGCCTTCCTACGAGCAGTACTTC.

This clone is labeled large. V and J are TRBV6-6 and TRBJ2-2; D ambiguous. Germline CDR1 MNHNY, CDR2 SVGAGI (reference sequence). V lost 3 bases and J 2 bases, leaving 13 bases between the germline ends. The CDR3 length is 16 residues. CDR3 nucleotide sequence: TGTGCCAGCAGTTATGGGGTGGTTGTAAACACCGGGGAGCTGTTTTTT. This gives the protein CASSYGVVVNTGELFF.

This clone was picked up many times. This chain links TRBV20-1 with TRBJ2-7, with 7 positions matching TRBD2. V dropped 3 bases and J dropped 3; count of bases not matched to a gene: 5. The CDR3 spans 13 residues. Germline V gives CDR1 DFQATT, CDR2 SNEGSKA (reference sequence). The chain's CDR3 is CSARSSGIYEQYV. The CDR3 coding sequence is TGCAGTGCTAGGTCTAGCGGAATCTACGAGCAGTACGTC.

The sample holds many counts of this clone. This sequence joins TRBV3-1 and TRBJ1-2; no definite D call. The V gene lost 2 bases and the J gene lost 3 bases, with 13 bases spanning the gap. Germline CDR1 reads LGHDT; CDR2 reads YNNKEL (reference sequence). This CDR3 region has 15 residues. The CDR3 here is CASSQYSHGYYGYTF. DNA for the CDR3: TGTGCCAGCAGCCAATACTCTCACGGCTACTATGGCTACACCTTC.

This clone counts as medium-sized. The chain uses TRBV20-1 and TRBJ1-5, with a possible D match to TRBD1 (5 bases). Germline V gives CDR1 DFQATT, CDR2 SNEGSKA (reference sequence). The CDR3 is 15 residues long. V dropped 4 bases and J dropped 1 base, with 14 bases sitting between them. The CDR3 DNA reads as TGCAGTGCTACCAAGGTTGGGGGGAGCAATCAGCCCCAGCATTTT. Amino acids: CSATKVGGSNQPQHF.

Remarks on this clone: This may arise from a read error, as a much more abundant clone is one base away. The chain recombines TRBV7-6 with TRBJ2-2; D gene ambiguous. The CDR3 length is 14 residues. The V gene's germline CDR1 is SGHVS and CDR2 FNYEAQ. The CDR3 region is CASSLVPNTGELFF. As DNA, the CDR3 is TGCGCCAGCAGCTTAGTACCGAACACCGGGGAGCTGTTTTTT.

On this clone itself: Since no conserved phenylalanine or tryptophan closes the CDR3, a read error is the likely cause. CDR3 protein: CAGESSYGYTY. The CDR3 coding sequence is TGTGCCGGTGAATCCTCCTATGGCTACACCTAC. This sequence joins TRBV6-1 and TRBJ1-2; D uncertain. Per the germline V gene, CDR1 is MNHNS and CDR2 is SASEGT. The ends were cut back, 11 bases at V and 4 bases at J, with 11 bases in the middle. CDR3 length: 11 residues.